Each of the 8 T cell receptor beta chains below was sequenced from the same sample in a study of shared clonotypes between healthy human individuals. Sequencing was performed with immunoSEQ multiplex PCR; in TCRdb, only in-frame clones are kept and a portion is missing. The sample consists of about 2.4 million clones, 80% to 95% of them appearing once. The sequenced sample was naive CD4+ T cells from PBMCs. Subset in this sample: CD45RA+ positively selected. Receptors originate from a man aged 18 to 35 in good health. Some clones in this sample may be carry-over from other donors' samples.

The CDR3 is CASSLFWVVQSSQTNYGYTF. The CDR3 DNA sequence: TGTGCCAGCAGTTTATTTTGGGTTGTTCAGAGTTCCCAGACGAACTATGGCTACACCTTC. The chain couples TRBV28 to TRBJ1-2; D not resolved. The V gene lost 1 base and the J gene lost 2 bases, with 26 bases spanning the gap. From germline, CDR1 is MDHEN and CDR2 SYDVKM. The CDR3 runs 20 residues.

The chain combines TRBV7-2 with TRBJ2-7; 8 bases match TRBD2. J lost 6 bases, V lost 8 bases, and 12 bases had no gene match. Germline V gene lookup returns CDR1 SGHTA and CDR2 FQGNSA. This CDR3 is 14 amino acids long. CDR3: CASGIAGRFVEQYF. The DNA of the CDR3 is TGTGCCAGCGGCATAGCGGGAAGATTCGTCGAGCAGTACTTC.

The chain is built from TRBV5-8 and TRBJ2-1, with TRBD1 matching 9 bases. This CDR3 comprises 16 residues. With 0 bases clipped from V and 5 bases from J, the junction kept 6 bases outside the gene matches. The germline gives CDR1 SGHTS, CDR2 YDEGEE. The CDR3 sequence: CASSLAGTGFHNEQFF. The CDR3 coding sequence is TGTGCCAGCAGCTTGGCCGGGACAGGGTTCCACAATGAGCAGTTCTTC.

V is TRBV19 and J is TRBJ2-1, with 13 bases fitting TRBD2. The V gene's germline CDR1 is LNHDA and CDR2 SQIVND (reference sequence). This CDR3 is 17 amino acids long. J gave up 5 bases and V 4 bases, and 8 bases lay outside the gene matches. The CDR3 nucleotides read TGTGCCAGTAGTAGATACCCGGGACTAGCGGGGAACAATGAGCAGTTCTTC. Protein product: CASSRYPGLAGNNEQFF.

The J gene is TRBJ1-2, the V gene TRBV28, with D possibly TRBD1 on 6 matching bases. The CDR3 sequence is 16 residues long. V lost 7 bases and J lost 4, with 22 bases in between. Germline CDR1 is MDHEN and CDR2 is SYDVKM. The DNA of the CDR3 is TGTGCCAGCACCCCGGGGGGCGCCAGCGAGCCCTATGGCTACACCTTC. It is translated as CASTPGGASEPYGYTF.

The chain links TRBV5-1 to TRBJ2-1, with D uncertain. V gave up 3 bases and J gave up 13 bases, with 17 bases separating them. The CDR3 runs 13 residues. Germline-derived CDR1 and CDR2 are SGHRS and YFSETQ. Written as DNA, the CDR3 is TGCGCCAGCAGCTACCCACGGTATTCTGATCAGTTCTTC. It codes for CASSYPRYSDQFF.

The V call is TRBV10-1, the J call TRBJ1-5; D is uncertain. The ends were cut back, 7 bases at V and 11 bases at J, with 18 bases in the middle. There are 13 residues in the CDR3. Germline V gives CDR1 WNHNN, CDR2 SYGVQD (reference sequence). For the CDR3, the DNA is TGCGCCAGCATGGGTAAGTATAGTGGTTCCCAGCATTTT. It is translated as CASMGKYSGSQHF.

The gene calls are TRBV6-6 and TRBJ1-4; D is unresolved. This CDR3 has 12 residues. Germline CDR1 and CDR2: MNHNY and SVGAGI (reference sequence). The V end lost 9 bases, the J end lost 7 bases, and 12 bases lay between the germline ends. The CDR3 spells CASRAGVEKLFF. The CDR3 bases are TGTGCCAGTAGGGCAGGAGTTGAAAAACTGTTTTTT.